This T cell receptor beta chain was documented in a study of somatic mutations in cytotoxic T cells in rheumatoid arthritis. The germline CDR1 and CDR2 sequences are SGHAT and FQNNGV. The V gene end was trimmed by 1 base and the J gene end by 4 bases; junction bases not matched to a gene: 11. The CDR3 is made up of 17 amino acids. TCRdb's table, derived via immunoSEQ multiplex PCR, lists solely in-frame clones and lacks some. The data contain some 35,000 clones, about 84% of them seen just once; the ten biggest clones take up roughly 3.2%. V usage is TRBV11-2 and J usage is TRBJ2-3, with 7 bases matching TRBD1. Sequences were obtained from CD8+ T cells sorted from blood. This clonotype was obtained from a man in his forties or fifties in good health. This CDR3 reads CASSLASILGGSDTQYF. CDR3 nucleotide sequence: TGTGCCAGCAGCTTAGCGTCGATACTAGGGGGCTCAGATACGCAGTATTTT.